The rows below give T cell receptor beta chains drawn from one sample of a study of blood T cell repertoires in COVID-19. Some clones are missing from TCRdb's copy, which holds only in-frame ones; the method was immunoSEQ multiplex PCR. The table lists 70,000 or so clones, approximately 80% of them singletons, with under 3% in the top ten. Sequenced sample: peripheral blood. All receptors come from a man at least 80 years old with active or convalescent COVID-19. The CDR3 runs from the conserved cysteine through the conserved F or W. The D gene is left open where the match is weak. Clone size is given for some rows only: seen once, a few or many times, or a class if the clone is expanded.

v_gene: TRBV28
j_gene: TRBJ1-1
abundance: .
d_gene: TRBD1
CDR3aa: CASNRGEFGDSMNTEAFF
CDR3nt: TGTGCCAGCAACCGAGGAGAGTTCGGGGACAGTATGAACACTGAAGCTTTCTTT

v_gene: TRBV6-1
j_gene: TRBJ2-7
abundance: .
d_gene: TRBD2
CDR3aa: CASSEGLYSGRVLYEQYF
CDR3nt: TGTGCCAGCAGTGAGGGGCTCTATAGCGGGAGGGTCCTATACGAGCAGTACTTC

v_gene: TRBV28
j_gene: TRBJ1-5
abundance: few
d_gene: .
CDR3aa: CASNVGQGMSNQPQHF
CDR3nt: TGTGCCAGCAATGTAGGGCAGGGTATGAGCAATCAGCCCCAGCATTTT

v_gene: TRBV9
j_gene: TRBJ1-1
abundance: .
d_gene: TRBD1
CDR3aa: CASSDKLRTGPSEAFF
CDR3nt: TGTGCCAGCAGCGACAAGCTCAGGACAGGGCCGTCTGAAGCTTTCTTT

v_gene: TRBV28
j_gene: TRBJ2-3
abundance: .
d_gene: .
CDR3aa: CASSRRGSTDTQYF
CDR3nt: TGTGCCAGCAGCCGTCGGGGGAGCACAGATACGCAGTATTTT

v_gene: TRBV5-4
j_gene: TRBJ2-3
abundance: .
d_gene: .
CDR3aa: CASSFAGGTDTQYF
CDR3nt: TGTGCCAGCAGCTTCGCGGGCGGCACAGATACGCAGTATTTT

v_gene: TRBV5-1
j_gene: TRBJ2-3
abundance: once
d_gene: TRBD1
CDR3aa: CASSLTGDTDTQYF
CDR3nt: TGCGCCAGCAGCTTGACAGGGGACACAGATACGCAGTATTTT

v_gene: TRBV6-5
j_gene: TRBJ1-3
abundance: once
d_gene: .
CDR3aa: CASSPRRGYGNTIYF
CDR3nt: TGTGCCAGCAGCCCACGGCGAGGGTATGGAAACACCATATATTTT

v_gene: TRBV6-2/TRBV6-3
j_gene: TRBJ1-1
abundance: .
d_gene: .
CDR3aa: CASSYSPGRSNTEAFF
CDR3nt: TGTGCCAGCAGTTACAGCCCAGGGCGATCGAACACTGAAGCTTTCTTT

v_gene: TRBV4-2
j_gene: TRBJ2-7
abundance: .
d_gene: TRBD1
CDR3aa: CASSPGTGGYEQYF
CDR3nt: TGTGCCAGCAGCCCCGGGACAGGGGGCTACGAGCAGTACTTC

v_gene: TRBV9
j_gene: TRBJ2-2
abundance: .
d_gene: .
CDR3aa: CASSVRRSGGVRTGELFF
CDR3nt: TGTGCCAGCAGCGTACGCCGGTCTGGCGGAGTGCGCACCGGGGAGCTGTTTTTT

v_gene: TRBV6-4
j_gene: TRBJ1-1
abundance: .
d_gene: .
CDR3aa: CASRRSFGDTEAFF
CDR3nt: TGTGCCAGCAGAAGAAGCTTCGGGGACACTGAAGCTTTCTTT

v_gene: TRBV6-2/TRBV6-3
j_gene: TRBJ1-5
abundance: .
d_gene: TRBD1
CDR3aa: CASSPPTGARQPQHF
CDR3nt: TGTGCCAGCAGCCCCCCGACAGGGGCGCGGCAGCCCCAGCATTTT

v_gene: TRBV12-3/TRBV12-4
j_gene: TRBJ1-4
abundance: once
d_gene: .
CDR3aa: CASSPGKLGKLFF
CDR3nt: TGTGCCAGCAGTCCAGGTAAACTGGGAAAACTGTTTTTT

v_gene: TRBV7-9
j_gene: TRBJ1-1
abundance: .
d_gene: .
CDR3aa: CASSLRGEAFF
CDR3nt: TGTGCCAGCAGCTTAAGAGGTGAAGCTTTCTTT

v_gene: TRBV6-4
j_gene: TRBJ1-6
abundance: few
d_gene: TRBD1
CDR3aa: CASRKEQGVNSPLHF
CDR3nt: TGTGCCAGCAGAAAAGAACAGGGGGTTAATTCACCCCTCCACTTT

v_gene: TRBV7-9
j_gene: TRBJ2-3
abundance: few
d_gene: .
CDR3aa: CASSPPAGRRTDTQYF
CDR3nt: TGTGCCAGCAGCCCCCCCGCAGGTAGGAGGACAGATACGCAGTATTTT

v_gene: TRBV6-5
j_gene: TRBJ2-1
abundance: .
d_gene: .
CDR3aa: CASSPQYVLYNEQFF
CDR3nt: TGTGCCAGCAGTCCTCAATATGTTCTATACAATGAGCAGTTCTTC

v_gene: TRBV7-2
j_gene: TRBJ1-6
abundance: .
d_gene: .
CDR3aa: CASSLTGNSPLHF
CDR3nt: TGTGCCAGCAGCTTAACAGGGAATTCACCCCTCCACTTT

v_gene: TRBV5-4
j_gene: TRBJ2-1
abundance: .
d_gene: TRBD2
CDR3aa: CASSLQGLEFNEQFF
CDR3nt: TGTGCCAGCAGCTTACAGGGACTAGAGTTTAATGAGCAGTTCTTC

v_gene: TRBV3-1/TRBV3-2
j_gene: TRBJ1-2
abundance: .
d_gene: .
CDR3aa: CASSQDGPVYGYTF
CDR3nt: TGTGCCAGCAGCCAAGATGGGCCAGTCTATGGCTACACCTTC

v_gene: TRBV7-9
j_gene: TRBJ2-1
abundance: .
d_gene: TRBD2
CDR3aa: CASSSPSGSPSSYNEQFF
CDR3nt: TGTGCCAGCAGCTCTCCTAGCGGGTCCCCGAGCTCCTACAATGAGCAGTTCTTC

v_gene: TRBV6-5
j_gene: TRBJ2-5
abundance: .
d_gene: .
CDR3aa: CASSYAREPQYF
CDR3nt: TGTGCCAGCAGTTACGCGCGAGAGCCCCAGTACTTC

v_gene: TRBV20-1
j_gene: TRBJ2-7
abundance: .
d_gene: .
CDR3aa: CSASNRRITYEQYF
CDR3nt: TGCAGTGCTAGTAACAGGAGAATTACCTACGAGCAGTACTTC

v_gene: TRBV18
j_gene: TRBJ2-4
abundance: .
d_gene: .
CDR3aa: CASSPGLKAKNIQYF
CDR3nt: TGTGCCAGCTCACCGGGGCTAAAAGCCAAAAACATTCAGTACTTC

v_gene: TRBV18
j_gene: TRBJ2-2
abundance: .
d_gene: .
CDR3aa: CASSPLGAWNTGELFF
CDR3nt: TGTGCCAGCTCACCATTGGGGGCCTGGAACACCGGGGAGCTGTTTTTT

v_gene: TRBV7-8
j_gene: TRBJ1-5
abundance: .
d_gene: .
CDR3aa: CASSLAVRSNQPQHF
CDR3nt: TGTGCCAGCAGCTTAGCAGTACGGAGCAATCAGCCCCAGCATTTT